One and the same sample provided the 24 T cell receptor beta chains below, sequenced in a study of T cell changes during pregnancy in multiple sclerosis. Only in-frame clones appear in the TCRdb table, and some are missing; sequencing was by immunoSEQ multiplex PCR. The sample consists of approximately 80,000 clones, about 94% of them appearing once. The starting material was peripheral blood, obtained in the third trimester of pregnancy. The receptors stem from a female donor with multiple sclerosis, enrolled in a pregnancy study.

The chain couples TRBV2 to TRBJ1-6, with TRBD1 matching 8 bases. V lost 8 bases and J lost 0; bases outside the gene matches: 9. Germline V gene sequence: CDR1 SNHLY, CDR2 FYNNEI. The CDR3 extends over 17 amino acids. CDR3 bases: TGTGCCAGCCGACCGGGACAGGAGAGCTCCTATAATTCACCCCTCCACTTT. Its protein is CASRPGQESSYNSPLHF. Variable domain in full (rest from reference TRBV2 and TRBJ1-6): EPEVTQTPSHQVTQMGQEVILRCVPISNHLYFYWYRQILGQKVEFLVSFYNNEISEKSEIFDDQFSVERPDGSNFTLKIRSTKLEDSAMYFCASRPGQESSYNSPLHFGNGTRLTVT.

The chain uses TRBV6-1 and TRBJ2-7, with a tentative D call TRBD2 (6 bases). The V and J ends lost 0 bases and 4 bases respectively, with 10 bases between them. The CDR3 is made up of 14 amino acids. CDR1 MNHNS and CDR2 SASEGT come from the germline V gene. The CDR3: CASSEAGGAYEQYF. Here the CDR3 DNA reads TGTGCCAGCAGTGAAGCGGGGGGAGCTTACGAGCAGTACTTC.

This clone was found once. Sequence at one end of the junction differs from germline and may be a read error. V usage is TRBV7-7 and J usage is TRBJ1-2, with D hard to call. Germline CDR1 reads SSHAT; CDR2 reads FNYEAQ (reference sequence). The CDR3 loop spans 14 amino acids. The CDR3 spells CASSLLNNRCGYTF. The CDR3 DNA sequence: TGTGCTAGCAGCTTACTCAACAACCGATGTGGCTACACCTTC.

The chain links TRBV19 to TRBJ2-2; 9 positions match TRBD1. Germline assignment: CDR1 LNHDA and CDR2 SQIVND (reference sequence). Unmatched junction bases numbered 8, after V lost 8 bases and J lost 1 base. The CDR3 covers 16 residues. DNA for the CDR3: TGTGCCAGTTGGCCCAGGACAGGGGTGAACACCGGGGAGCTGTTTTTT. It translates to CASWPRTGVNTGELFF.

The gene calls are TRBV5-6 and TRBJ2-7; D is uncertain. Trimming left V 4 bases short and J 0 bases short, with 11 bases between. Germline CDR1 reads SGHDT; CDR2 reads YYEEEE. The CDR3 totals 14 residues. The chain's CDR3 is CASSPISSSYEQYF. As DNA, the CDR3 is TGTGCCAGCAGCCCCATTAGTAGCTCCTACGAGCAGTACTTC.

The CDR3 region is CASSPQQFATNEKLFF. In DNA, the CDR3 is TGTGCCAGCAGCCCCCAACAGTTCGCAACTAATGAAAAACTGTTTTTT. The gene calls are TRBV7-9 and TRBJ1-4; D unresolved. Germline CDR1 is SEHNR and CDR2 is FQNEAQ (reference sequence). V lost 5 bases to trimming and J lost 0 bases, with 13 bases between them. The CDR3 extends over 16 amino acids.

J is TRBJ2-7 and V is TRBV18, with D possibly TRBD2 on 6 matching bases. Germline V gene lookup returns CDR1 KGHSH and CDR2 LQKENI. CDR3 size: 19 residues. The V end was cut by 0 bases, the J end by 3 bases, with 24 bases between. For the CDR3, the DNA is TGTGCCAGCTCACCACCGGGATGGAGGGATCAGGTGGTCTTCTACGAGCAGTACTTC. This sequence encodes CASSPPGWRDQVVFYEQYF.

The chain recombines TRBV6-1 with TRBJ2-2; tentative D call: TRBD1 (5 bases). The V end was cut by 7 bases, the J end by 2 bases, with 14 bases between. Germline CDR1 reads MNHNS; CDR2 reads SASEGT. This CDR3 contains 15 residues. CDR3 sequence (DNA): TGTGCCAGCAAGTTGACAGAGGATAACACCGGGGAGCTGTTTTTT. Protein product: CASKLTEDNTGELFF.

The chain combines TRBV27 with TRBJ1-2; D is perhaps TRBD1 (5 bases). CDR3 size: 18 residues. Between the trimmed V and J ends, which lost 3 bases and 4 bases, there was a span of 24 bases. CDR1 and CDR2 from the germline V gene are MNHEY and SMNVEV (reference sequence). CDR3 protein: CASSLLRNTQDPFYGYTF. The DNA of the CDR3 is TGTGCCAGCAGTTTGCTACGAAACACACAGGACCCCTTCTATGGCTACACCTTC.

The chain recombines TRBV12-5 with TRBJ1-2, with D perhaps TRBD1 (6 bases). Germline V gene data show CDR1 as LGHNT and CDR2 as FRNRAP. The CDR3 totals 14 residues. The germline V and J ends were trimmed by 3 bases and 6 bases, with 14 bases remaining between them. The CDR3, as DNA: TGTGCTAGTGGTTTAGAAGGGGGTTTCAATGGCTACACCTTC. Encoded protein: CASGLEGGFNGYTF.

The chain employs TRBV10-1 and TRBJ1-1; D remains ambiguous. The CDR3 length is 13 residues. Per germline, CDR1 WNHNN and CDR2 SYGVQD (reference sequence). V was trimmed by 5 bases and J by 4 bases, leaving 11 bases between them. The CDR3: CASSPRAGTEAFF. In DNA form, the CDR3 reads TGCGCCAGCAGTCCGCGGGCGGGCACTGAAGCTTTCTTT.

This sequence joins TRBV4-2 and TRBJ2-5; tentative D call: TRBD1 (6 bases). The V gene lost 0 bases and the J gene lost 3 bases, with 8 bases spanning the gap. The CDR3 is 14 amino acids. Germline assignment: CDR1 LGHNA and CDR2 YNFKEQ. In nucleotides, the CDR3 is TGTGCCAGCAGCCAAGATCACAGGGAAGAGACCCAGTACTTC. It translates to CASSQDHREETQYF.

V usage is TRBV7-8 and J usage is TRBJ2-1; the match to TRBD2 covers 10 bases. The V segment lost 2 bases and the J segment 8 bases; nucleotides outside the gene matches: 6. The germline V gene encodes CDR1 SGHVS and CDR2 FQNEAQ. The CDR3 contains 15 residues. This CDR3 is CASSLKVAGGHEQFF. CDR3 sequence (DNA): TGTGCCAGCAGCTTAAAGGTAGCGGGGGGCCATGAGCAGTTCTTC.

V is TRBV7-8 and J is TRBJ1-6; TRBD1 agrees at 8 bases. The CDR3 sequence is 14 residues long. V lost 5 bases to trimming and J lost 7 bases; unmatched junction nucleotides: 4. Germline V CDR1 and CDR2: SGHVS, FQNEAQ. The CDR3 region has the DNA TGTGCCAGCAGCCCCGACAGGGGCAATTCACCCCTCCACTTT. This sequence encodes CASSPDRGNSPLHF.

The CDR3 sequence is CASSIPSGGYNEQFF. The CDR3 bases are TGTGCCAGCAGTATCCCTAGCGGGGGATACAATGAGCAGTTCTTC. The V call is TRBV6-1, the J call TRBJ2-1; TRBD2 matches at 10 bases. This CDR3 contains 15 residues. Germline CDR1 MNHNS, CDR2 SASEGT. Unmatched junction bases numbered 5, after V lost 5 bases and J lost 4 bases.

The chain employs TRBV7-9 and TRBJ1-5, with TRBD1 matching 7 bases. The germline V gene has CDR1 SEHNR and CDR2 FQNEAQ (reference sequence). The CDR3 extends over 18 amino acids. The J segment lost 0 bases and the V segment lost 5 bases, leaving 13 bases of the junction unmatched. This chain's CDR3 is CASSRAPPGQYSNQPQHF. DNA for the CDR3: TGTGCCAGCAGCCGGGCACCCCCGGGACAGTATAGCAATCAGCCCCAGCATTTT.

The rearrangement links TRBV4-1 to TRBJ2-5; a possible D gene is TRBD2 (5 bases). CDR1 is MGHRA, CDR2 YSYEKL, per germline. The CDR3 covers 14 residues. V was shortened by 0 bases and J by 5 bases, with 10 bases between the two germline ends. This chain's CDR3 is CASSQDRGLETQYF. DNA of the CDR3: TGCGCCAGCAGCCAAGATCGAGGGTTGGAGACCCAGTACTTC.

The V call is TRBV7-9, the J call TRBJ1-2; D ambiguous. The germline CDR1 and CDR2 sequences are SEHNR and FQNEAQ (reference sequence). The CDR3 spans 15 residues. V lost 5 bases to trimming and J lost 0 bases, with 13 bases between them. The CDR3 region is CASSIRGEPNYGYTF. CDR3 nucleotide sequence: TGTGCCAGCAGCATACGCGGCGAACCTAACTATGGCTACACCTTC.

The chain has TRBV7-6 and TRBJ1-4; the D gene is possibly TRBD1 (5 bases). Germline values: CDR1 SGHVS, CDR2 FNYEAQ. The CDR3 contains 15 residues. V lost 5 bases to trimming and J lost 6 bases, with 16 bases between them. CDR3 loop: CASSEDGRGDEKLFF. The CDR3 DNA sequence: TGTGCCAGCAGCGAGGACGGGAGGGGTGATGAAAAACTGTTTTTT. Drawing the rest from reference TRBV7-6 and TRBJ1-4, the complete variable domain is GAGVSQSPRYKVTKRGQDVALRCDPISGHVSLYWYRQALGQGPEFLTYFNYEAQQDKSGLPNDRFSAERPEGSISTLTIQRTEQRDSAMYRCASSEDGRGDEKLFFGSGTQLSVL.

V usage is TRBV9 and J usage is TRBJ2-3; 8 nucleotides match TRBD2. Looked up from germline, CDR1 is SGDLS and CDR2 is YYNGEE. With 3 bases clipped from V and 2 bases from J, the junction kept 8 bases outside the gene matches. This CDR3 contains 16 residues. The CDR3 coding sequence is TGTGCCAGCAGCGCCCAGCGGGGGCACCCCACAGATACGCAGTATTTT. Translation: CASSAQRGHPTDTQYF.

The chain combines TRBV5-6 with TRBJ2-3; D perhaps matches TRBD2 (6 bases). CDR1 is SGHDT and CDR2 is YYEEEE in the germline V gene. The CDR3 totals 15 residues. Trimming removed 1 base from V and 0 bases from J, with 9 bases in between. This CDR3 is CASSLPRGSTDTQYF. The CDR3 DNA sequence: TGTGCCAGCAGCTTGCCCCGGGGGAGCACAGATACGCAGTATTTT.

The CDR3 region is CASSTGLASPYEQYF. For the CDR3, the DNA is TGTGCCAGTAGTACGGGACTAGCGAGCCCCTACGAGCAGTACTTC. The chain combines TRBV19 with TRBJ2-7; 10 bases fit TRBD2. Germline-derived CDR1 and CDR2 are LNHDA and SQIVND (reference sequence). The CDR3 is 15 residues long. V lost 4 bases to trimming and J lost 2 bases; unmatched junction nucleotides: 5.

This chain joins TRBV21-1 and TRBJ1-4; whether TRBD1, the table's D call, matches the DNA was not checked. TRBV21-1 is labeled a pseudogene. This CDR3 is 21 amino acids long. The CDR3 DNA reads TGTGCCAGCAGCAAAAGGGGGGACAGGGCGAGGGGTACGGTAGCTAATGAAAAACTGTTTTTT. Translation: CASSKRGDRARGTVANEKLFF.

The chain carries TRBV5-1 and TRBJ2-3, with 10 nucleotides matching TRBD2. The CDR3 is 15 residues long. CDR1 and CDR2 from the germline V gene are SGHRS and YFSETQ. Losses at the gene ends were 4 bases for V and 2 bases for J; bases not matched to a gene: 4. This CDR3 is CASSLSGGNTDTQYF. Here the CDR3 DNA reads TGCGCCAGCAGCCTTAGCGGGGGGAACACAGATACGCAGTATTTT. The variable domain in full, completed from reference TRBV5-1 and TRBJ2-3, reads KAGVTQTPRYLIKTRGQQVTLSCSPISGHRSVSWYQQTPGQGLQFLFEYFSETQRNKGNFPGRFSGRQFSNSRSEMNVSTLELGDSALYLCASSLSGGNTDTQYFGPGTRLTVL.